One sample yielded the 2 T cell receptor beta chains listed below, sequenced in a study of cytomegalovirus exposure and HLA in healthy donors. PCR amplification relied on 60 Vbeta primers (plus 13 Jbeta primers). Some clones are missing from TCRdb's copy, which holds only in-frame ones; the method was immunoSEQ multiplex PCR. Among about 160,000 clones listed, roughly 84% were seen once. The source material was PBMCs. The receptors shown here come from a man aged 18 to 35 in good health and CMV-seropositive.

The CDR3 coding sequence is TGTGCCAGCAGCGTCGGCGGGGGAACGCTCCAGCAGTACTTC. Residues: CASSVGGGTLQQYF. The rearrangement joins TRBV9 to TRBJ2-7; TRBD2 agrees at 7 bases. CDR3 length equals 14 residues. With 2 bases clipped from V and 8 bases from J, the junction kept 10 bases outside the gene matches. Germline V gene data show CDR1 as SGDLS and CDR2 as YYNGEE.

The gene calls are TRBV7-8 and TRBJ1-2, with D possibly being TRBD1 (6 bases). V dropped 5 bases and J dropped 0 bases, with 16 bases sitting between them. CDR3 length: 16 amino acids. Germline loops: CDR1 SGHVS, CDR2 FQNEAQ. The CDR3 DNA reads as TGTGCCAGCAGCCTACCGAAGACAGGCCCTAACTATGGCTACACCTTC. Protein: CASSLPKTGPNYGYTF. Combining the CDR3 with reference TRBV7-8 and TRBJ1-2 gives the whole variable domain GAGVSQSPRYKVAKRGQDVALRCDPISGHVSLFWYQQALGQGPEFLTYFQNEAQLDKSGLPSDRFFAERPEGSVSTLKIQRTQQEDSAVYLCASSLPKTGPNYGYTFGSGTRLTVV.